Listed here are 30 T cell receptor beta chains from one sample, sequenced in a study of shared clonotypes between healthy human individuals (dated by TCRdb to between 2020 and 2021). Preparation of the library involved the immunoSEQ multiplex PCR assay. The table comes from immuneACCESS by way of TCRdb, which keeps in-frame sequences with V and J called. Part of the clones is missing from these tables; in studies checked, under half for an unresolved V gene and the rest for unknown reasons. The table for this sample lists around 430,000 clones; about 85% of them were counted only once. 13% of the sample goes to the ten largest clones. The sample was PBMCs. Source of these receptors: a woman aged 40-49 years in good health. Some clones in this sample may be carry-over from other donors' samples.

This clone came up once. V and J are TRBV28 and TRBJ1-5; D possibly corresponds to TRBD1 (5 bases). Germline CDR1 is MDHEN and CDR2 is SYDVKM. V gave up 2 bases and J gave up 8 bases, with 13 bases separating them. The CDR3 runs 14 residues. The CDR3 region has the DNA TGTGCCAGCAGTTTAAGGCAGGGAAGGGAGCCCCAGCATTTT. Its protein is CASSLRQGREPQHF.

V is TRBV5-1 and J is TRBJ2-1; 7 positions agree with TRBD2. The CDR3 extends over 14 amino acids. Germline CDR1 is SGHRS and CDR2 is YFSETQ. Unmatched junction bases numbered 5, after V lost 4 bases and J lost 4 bases. CDR3 sequence reads: CASSPGGSYNEQFF. CDR3 in DNA: TGCGCCAGCAGCCCGGGGGGATCTTACAATGAGCAGTTCTTC.

A word on this clone: Mismatch with germline at one junction end may stem from a read error. The chain uses TRBV30 and TRBJ2-1; a possible D gene is TRBD2 (6 bases). There are 13 residues in the CDR3. Germline CDR1 and CDR2: GTSNPN and SVGIG (reference sequence). This CDR3 is CGWGEDSYNEQFF. CDR3 in DNA: TGTGGCTGGGGGGAGGACTCCTACAATGAGCAGTTCTTC. Full variable domain (remainder filled in from reference TRBV30 and TRBJ2-1): SQTIHQWPATLVQPVGSPLSLECTVEGTSNPNLYWYRQAAGRGLQLLFYSVGIGQISSEVPQNLSASRPQDRQFILSSKKLLLSDSGFYLCGWGEDSYNEQFFGPGTRLTVL.

The chain recombines TRBV30 with TRBJ2-7, with 8 bases fitting TRBD1. The CDR3 length is 12 residues. Germline CDR1 is GTSNPN and CDR2 is SVGIG (reference sequence). J lost 7 bases, V lost 1 base, and 3 bases had no gene match. The DNA of the CDR3 is TGTGCCTGGAGTGGACAGGGGTGGGAGCAGTACTTC. Protein sequence: CAWSGQGWEQYF.

CDR3 amino acids: CASSYSRLAPQGQYF. The CDR3 DNA is TGTGCCAGCAGTTACTCGAGGCTAGCGCCTCAGGGGCAGTATTTT. V is TRBV6-6 and J is TRBJ2-3, with D tentatively TRBD2 (6 bases). This CDR3 comprises 15 residues. Germline V gives CDR1 MNHNY, CDR2 SVGAGI (reference sequence). V was trimmed by 0 bases and J by 11 bases, leaving 18 bases between them.

This clone was seen many times. The chain joins TRBV9 to TRBJ2-3, with no clear D. The germline V gene has CDR1 SGDLS and CDR2 YYNGEE. Trimming removed 0 bases from V and 6 bases from J, with 8 bases in between. CDR3 length: 13 residues. CDR3: CASSVEFVDTQYF. The CDR3 nucleotides read TGTGCCAGCAGCGTAGAATTCGTGGATACGCAGTATTTT.

The chain employs TRBV4-1 and TRBJ2-5; D remains ambiguous. The CDR3 contains 15 residues. Trimming cost V 1 base and J 2 bases, with 11 bases left between them. CDR1 is MGHRA and CDR2 is YSYEKL in the germline V gene. Here the CDR3 reads CASSQVAAEQETQYF. The CDR3 DNA reads as TGCGCCAGCAGCCAAGTTGCGGCGGAACAAGAGACCCAGTACTTC.

This chain links TRBV29-1 with TRBJ1-4, with a possible D match to TRBD1 (5 bases). The V and J ends lost 7 bases and 6 bases respectively, with 6 bases between them. The length of the CDR3 is 10 residues. Germline CDR1 SQVTM, CDR2 ANQGSEA. The CDR3 here is CSAGDEKLFF. The CDR3, as DNA: TGCAGCGCGGGGGATGAAAAACTGTTTTTT. The full variable domain, in which reference TRBV29-1 and TRBJ1-4 provide the parts outside the CDR3, is SAVISQKPSRDICQRGTSLTIQCQVDSQVTMMFWYRQQPGQSLTLIATANQGSEATYESGFVIDKFPISRPNLTFSTLTVSNMSPEDSSIYLCSAGDEKLFFGSGTQLSVL.

The chain uses TRBV6-1 and TRBJ1-4, with 9 bases identical to TRBD1. CDR3 size: 16 residues. From germline, CDR1 is MNHNS and CDR2 SASEGT. The ends lost 1 base at V and 8 bases at J; junction bases unmatched: 8. In nucleotides, the CDR3 is TGTGCCAGCAGTGAAGATGGGGGGACAGGGAACGAAAAACTGTTTTTT. Protein: CASSEDGGTGNEKLFF.

This clone has more than one count but fewer than ten. This sample includes further DNA sequences coding for the same CDR3. This rearrangement joins TRBV5-1 to TRBJ2-5, with TRBD2 identical over 8 bases. Unmatched junction bases numbered 7, after V lost 4 bases and J lost 2 bases. This CDR3 comprises 15 residues. The germline V gene has CDR1 SGHRS and CDR2 YFSETQ. The CDR3 DNA reads TGCGCCAGCAGCCCCGGGGCTAGCGGGCAAGAGACCCAGTACTTC. Its translation is CASSPGASGQETQYF.

The chain links TRBV7-9 to TRBJ2-3, with 10 positions matching TRBD1. With 4 bases clipped from V and 3 bases from J, the junction kept 7 bases outside the gene matches. The CDR3 is made up of 16 amino acids. From germline, CDR1 is SEHNR and CDR2 FQNEAQ (reference sequence). The CDR3 DNA is TGTGCCAGCAGCTCTCTCCGGGACAGGGGTACAGATACGCAGTATTTT. Its translation is CASSSLRDRGTDTQYF.

CDR3 residues: CASSFAGLADSYNEQFF. CDR3 DNA: TGTGCCAGCAGCTTCGCCGGACTAGCGGACTCCTACAATGAGCAGTTCTTC. The chain combines TRBV11-2 with TRBJ2-1, with 10 bases fitting TRBD2. There are 17 residues in the CDR3. Germline trimming cut 3 bases from V and 0 bases from J; bases unmatched to any gene: 5. In germline, CDR1 is SGHAT, CDR2 FQNNGV.

This clone was observed a handful of times. The CDR3 DNA sequence: TGTGCCAGCAGCACAGGACTAGCGGGTCCAAGCGATGAGCAGTTCTTC. Protein product: CASSTGLAGPSDEQFF. The chain is built from TRBV7-2 and TRBJ2-1; 11 bases map to TRBD2. This CDR3 region has 16 residues. Per germline, CDR1 SGHTA and CDR2 FQGNSA. J was trimmed by 8 bases and V by 5 bases; bases with no gene match: 11.

V and J are TRBV4-3 and TRBJ2-3, with 9 bases matching TRBD2. V dropped 0 bases and J dropped 6; count of bases not matched to a gene: 10. CDR1 LGHNA and CDR2 YSLEER come from the germline V gene. CDR3 length: 17 amino acids. The CDR3 here is CASSQDLSAGGGDTQYF. CDR3 sequence (DNA): TGCGCCAGCAGCCAAGATCTGTCGGCGGGAGGGGGGGATACGCAGTATTTT.

The gene calls are TRBV18 and TRBJ2-5; D is ambiguous. Germline V gene sequence: CDR1 KGHSH, CDR2 LQKENI. V shed 2 bases and J shed 1 base, with 8 bases lying between them. The CDR3 is 14 residues long. CDR3 coding DNA: TGTGCCAGCTCACCAGGCCACACCCAAGAGACCCAGTACTTC. This gives the protein CASSPGHTQETQYF. Full variable domain (missing parts from reference TRBV18 and TRBJ2-5): NAGVMQNPRHLVRRRGQEARLRCSPMKGHSHVYWYRQLPEEGLKFMVYLQKENIIDESGMPKERFSAEFPKEGPSILRIQQVVRGDSAAYFCASSPGHTQETQYFGPGTRLLVL.

The chain links TRBV4-3 to TRBJ2-4; TRBD1 aligns across 9 bases. CDR3 length: 16 amino acids. V was clipped by 0 bases and J by 4 bases; unmatched bases: 4. From germline, CDR1 is LGHNA and CDR2 YSLEER. CDR3 region: CASSQDFGQGKNIQYF. The CDR3 DNA is TGCGCCAGCAGCCAAGATTTTGGACAGGGGAAAAACATTCAGTACTTC.

This clone has at least ten counts. Distinct nucleotide sequences in the sample also encode this CDR3. The chain uses TRBV15 and TRBJ2-6; D unclear. Germline values: CDR1 LNHNV, CDR2 YYDKDF (reference sequence). The V end was cut by 0 bases, the J end by 0 bases, with 3 bases between. CDR3 size: 15 residues. The CDR3 DNA is TGTGCCACCAGCAGAGAGGACTCTGGGGCCAACGTCCTGACTTTC. Its translation: CATSREDSGANVLTF. Full variable domain (remainder filled in from reference TRBV15 and TRBJ2-6): DAMVIQNPRYQVTQFGKPVTLSCSQTLNHNVMYWYQQKSSQAPKLLFHYYDKDFNNEADTPDNFQSRRPNTSFCFLDIRSPGLGDTAMYLCATSREDSGANVLTFGAGSRLTVL.

CDR3 sequence: CASSTSGGSTDTQYF. CDR3 nucleotide sequence: TGTGCCAGCAGCACATCCGGGGGGAGCACAGATACGCAGTATTTT. The V call is TRBV11-2, the J call TRBJ2-3; 7 bases are shared with TRBD2. The CDR3 contains 15 residues. Germline-derived CDR1 and CDR2 are SGHAT and FQNNGV. J lost 0 bases, V lost 5 bases, and 5 bases had no gene match.

The chain employs TRBV6-4 and TRBJ2-3, with 10 bases matching TRBD1. There are 13 residues in the CDR3. V was pared by 3 bases and J by 6 bases, with 0 bases of the junction left unmatched. Germline V gives CDR1 MRHNA, CDR2 SNTAGT. The CDR3 bases are TGTGCCAGCAGTGAGGACAGGGGGGATACGCAGTATTTT. As protein: CASSEDRGDTQYF.

This clone turned up a few times. This chain joins TRBV7-9 and TRBJ1-1; 8 positions agree with TRBD1. The CDR3 length is 12 residues. Germline trimming cut 5 bases from V and 7 bases from J; bases unmatched to any gene: 3. Germline CDR1 is SEHNR and CDR2 is FQNEAQ (reference sequence). The CDR3 DNA reads TGTGCCAGCAGCCCTGGACAGGGTGAAGCTTTCTTT. Protein product: CASSPGQGEAFF.

This clone was picked up one time. The gene calls are TRBV18 and TRBJ2-1, with D perhaps TRBD1 (5 bases). This CDR3 comprises 16 residues. The germline V gene has CDR1 KGHSH and CDR2 LQKENI. Trimming pared 3 bases from V and 4 bases from J, leaving 16 bases between. The CDR3 loop is CASSPSWGPNYNEQFF. Here the CDR3 DNA reads TGTGCCAGCTCACCCTCCTGGGGCCCAAATTACAATGAGCAGTTCTTC.

This chain connects TRBV25-1 to TRBJ2-2; no clear D gene. With 2 bases removed from V and 2 bases from J, the gap between germline ends came to 15 bases. CDR1 is MGHDK, CDR2 SYGVNS, per germline. The CDR3 contains 17 residues. In nucleotides, the CDR3 is TGTGCCAGCAGTGAAATTGGGCCTCACGTTAACACCGGGGAGCTGTTTTTT. As protein: CASSEIGPHVNTGELFF.

In this sample, this clone turned up a few times. Within the sample, other DNA sequences also encode this same CDR3. This rearrangement joins TRBV18 to TRBJ2-7; the match to TRBD1 covers 10 bases. V shed 2 bases and J 0 bases; nucleotides not matched to a gene: 1. The CDR3 runs to 15 residues. The germline CDR1 and CDR2 sequences are KGHSH and LQKENI. This CDR3 reads CASSPGQGGSYEQYF. CDR3 bases: TGTGCCAGCTCACCAGGACAGGGGGGCTCCTACGAGCAGTACTTC.

The sample holds many counts of this clone. The V gene is TRBV27, the J gene TRBJ1-4; a possible D gene is TRBD1 (6 bases). There are 16 residues in the CDR3. V lost 7 bases to trimming and J lost 6 bases, with 21 bases between them. Germline V gives CDR1 MNHEY, CDR2 SMNVEV (reference sequence). The CDR3 nucleotides read TGTGCCAGCACTCTTTGGACAGCGGGAATAGATGAAAAACTGTTTTTT. This encodes CASTLWTAGIDEKLFF.

V is TRBV5-6 and J is TRBJ2-3; 7 nucleotides agree with TRBD2. The V segment lost 4 bases and the J segment 1 base; nucleotides outside the gene matches: 12. Germline-derived CDR1 and CDR2 are SGHDT and YYEEEE. This CDR3 is built from 17 residues. CDR3 region: CASSTGTQAGGTDTQYF. In DNA, the CDR3 is TGTGCCAGCAGCACTGGCACCCAGGCGGGAGGCACAGATACGCAGTATTTT. The whole variable domain, remainder taken from reference TRBV5-6 and TRBJ2-3, is DAGVTQSPTHLIKTRGQQVTLRCSPKSGHDTVSWYQQALGQGPQFIFQYYEEEERQRGNFPDRFSGHQFPNYSSELNVNALLLGDSALYLCASSTGTQAGGTDTQYFGPGTRLTVL.

This rearrangement joins TRBV5-8 to TRBJ2-5; tentative D call: TRBD2 (5 bases). Per the germline V gene, CDR1 is SGHTS and CDR2 is YDEGEE. There are 14 residues in the CDR3. V was cut by 7 bases and J by 4 bases, with 17 bases left in between. This CDR3 is CASHRGSAGETQYF. The CDR3, as DNA: TGTGCCAGCCACCGAGGGAGTGCGGGAGAGACCCAGTACTTC. Full variable domain (rest looked up from reference TRBV5-8 and TRBJ2-5): EAGVTQSPTHLIKTRGQQATLRCSPISGHTSVYWYQQALGLGLQFLLWYDEGEERNRGNFPPRFSGRQFPNYSSELNVNALELEDSALYLCASHRGSAGETQYFGPGTRLLVL.

This clone was observed a handful of times. The genes are TRBV4-2 and TRBJ1-3; D not resolved. V was cut by 0 bases and J by 3 bases, with 12 bases left in between. CDR3 length: 16 residues. The germline V gene encodes CDR1 LGHNA and CDR2 YNFKEQ. CDR3 DNA sequence: TGTGCCAGCAGCCAAGATCGAGACAATCTTGGAAACACCATATATTTT. This sequence encodes CASSQDRDNLGNTIYF.

The chain uses TRBV9 and TRBJ2-7; D unresolved. From germline, CDR1 is SGDLS and CDR2 YYNGEE. The V end was cut by 0 bases, the J end by 5 bases, with 3 bases between. The CDR3 runs to 11 residues. CDR3 residues: CASSVVDEQYF. The CDR3 DNA is TGTGCCAGCAGCGTAGTGGACGAGCAGTACTTC.

The rearrangement joins TRBV4-1 to TRBJ1-1; a possible D gene is TRBD1 (6 bases). V was trimmed by 4 bases and J by 2 bases, leaving 11 bases between them. This CDR3 is built from 14 residues. CDR1 MGHRA and CDR2 YSYEKL come from the germline V gene. The CDR3 sequence is CASSLPGVNTEAFF. The CDR3 DNA reads as TGCGCCAGCAGCCTGCCAGGGGTAAACACTGAAGCTTTCTTT.

The chain couples TRBV7-2 to TRBJ2-1; D unresolved. V was shortened by 4 bases and J by 3 bases, with 19 bases between the two germline ends. This CDR3 contains 17 residues. The V gene's germline CDR1 is SGHTA and CDR2 FQGNSA. The CDR3 DNA sequence: TGTGCCAGCAGCTCACACCTGAGCGCCCAGAGCTACAATGAGCAGTTCTTC. This encodes CASSSHLSAQSYNEQFF. Complete variable domain (other parts from reference TRBV7-2 and TRBJ2-1): GAGVSQSPSNKVTEKGKDVELRCDPISGHTALYWYRQSLGQGLEFLIYFQGNSAPDKSGLPSDRFSAERTGGSVSTLTIQRTQQEDSAVYLCASSSHLSAQSYNEQFFGPGTRLTVL.